These 8 T cell receptor beta chains originate from one sample sequenced in a study of blood T cell repertoires in COVID-19. Sequencing used immunoSEQ multiplex PCR; TCRdb keeps in-frame clones, though not all of them. The table lists around 99,000 clones, 80% to 85% of them singletons. Sequenced input: peripheral blood. The source of these receptors is a human donor in a cohort sampled during active COVID-19.

In regard to this clone: An end of the junction differs from the germline gene, which may be a read error. The CDR3 loop reads CASSLGQGKEEKLFF. The CDR3 DNA sequence: TGTGCCAGCAGTTTAGGACAGGGCAAGGAGGAAAAACTGTTTTTT. The rearrangement links TRBV7-9 to TRBJ1-4, with TRBD1 matching over 8 bases. Germline V gene data show CDR1 as SEHNR and CDR2 as FQNEAQ (reference sequence). The CDR3 loop spans 15 amino acids.

The chain employs TRBV2 and TRBJ2-7, with a possible D match to TRBD1 (6 bases). The V gene lost 8 bases and the J gene lost 3 bases, with 11 bases spanning the gap. Germline CDR1 SNHLY, CDR2 FYNNEI. The CDR3 sequence is 12 residues long. The CDR3 bases are TGTGCCAGCGTACAGGGCAGCTACGAGCAGTACTTC. Protein: CASVQGSYEQYF.

The chain is built from TRBV25-1 and TRBJ2-1; 10 bases map to TRBD2. Trimming took 6 bases from V and 4 from J; bases not matched to a gene: 3. The CDR3 has 14 residues. Germline assignment: CDR1 MGHDK and CDR2 SYGVNS. This CDR3 reads CASSGLAVYNEQFF. In nucleotides, the CDR3 is TGTGCCAGCAGCGGACTAGCGGTATACAATGAGCAGTTCTTC.

V gene TRBV7-9 combines with J gene TRBJ2-2, with 8 bases that match TRBD1. CDR3 length: 16 amino acids. In germline, CDR1 is SEHNR, CDR2 FQNEAQ (reference sequence). V lost 0 bases and J lost 5; bases outside the gene matches: 5. The CDR3 region is CASSLATGQGTGELFF. The DNA of the CDR3 is TGTGCCAGCAGCTTAGCGACCGGACAGGGAACCGGGGAGCTGTTTTTT.

The chain carries TRBV19 and TRBJ2-1, with 10 bases lining up with TRBD2. Germline lookup yields CDR1 LNHDA and CDR2 SQIVND (reference sequence). The J segment lost 4 bases and the V segment lost 4 bases, leaving 7 bases of the junction unmatched. The CDR3 extends over 16 amino acids. The CDR3 here is CASSTPLAGSYNEQFF. As DNA, the CDR3 is TGTGCCAGTAGTACACCACTAGCGGGAAGTTACAATGAGCAGTTCTTC.

The chain combines TRBV30 with TRBJ1-4; 8 nucleotides agree with TRBD1. The CDR3 has 14 amino acids. V shed 2 bases, J shed 6 bases, and the junction held 5 bases outside the gene matches. Germline assignment: CDR1 GTSNPN and CDR2 SVGIG (reference sequence). The CDR3: CAWSTGTGYEKLFF. The DNA for the CDR3 is TGTGCCTGGAGTACCGGGACAGGCTATGAAAAACTGTTTTTT.

With respect to this clone: Other DNA variants within this sample encode the same CDR3. This chain connects TRBV12-3 or TRBV12-4 to TRBJ2-1, with D unresolved. CDR3 length: 11 residues. Trimming pared 3 bases from V and 7 bases from J, leaving 4 bases between. In DNA form, the CDR3 reads TGTGCCAGCAGTTTCGAGAATGAGCAGTTCTTC. Protein product: CASSFENEQFF.

V is TRBV18 and J is TRBJ1-1; weak D call: TRBD1 (6 bases). Trimming took 2 bases from V and 4 from J, leaving 11 bases between them. The CDR3 contains 14 residues. Looked up from germline, CDR1 is KGHSH and CDR2 is LQKENI. In DNA, the CDR3 is TGTGCCAGCTCACCAGGGGGGGGCGTCACTGAAGCTTTCTTT. Its translation is CASSPGGGVTEAFF. Full variable domain (missing parts from reference TRBV18 and TRBJ1-1): NAGVMQNPRHLVRRRGQEARLRCSPMKGHSHVYWYRQLPEEGLKFMVYLQKENIIDESGMPKERFSAEFPKEGPSILRIQQVVRGDSAAYFCASSPGGGVTEAFFGQGTRLTVV.